The text below deals with one TCR beta chain. This clonotype was detected many times. No cognate antigen has been identified for it. Base qualities are not provided; no much larger clone lies one nucleotide away. The TCR beta CDR3 regions were amplified from RNA transcripts. The TCR CDR3 was subjected to a first round of RT-PCR using the HTBI primer set and the Qiagen OneStep RT-PCR kit. The libraries were constructed in a second round of multiplex PCR and then size-selected and purified. The libraries were sequenced on an Illumina HiSeq2000 using paired-end 100 bp reads. Per the original workflow: SOAPnuke was used to process the raw data, removing reads that contained adapters or uncalled bases, had a mean Phred below 15, or lacked an exact match to the constant primer or identifier. COPE v1.2.5 was used to merge high-quality paired reads, and clonotypes were defined as unique nucleotide sequences. MiTCR v1.1 was used to align the clonotypes against IMGT TRBV, TRBD and TRBJ reference segments. The analysis was restricted to V-J combinations with a frequency above 0.0001, which together covered roughly 99% of the repertoires. A TCS score was defined as the ratio of F50 (clonal expansion) to E x V (chaos), with BLOSUM62-based TCRdist applied between CDR3 peptides within each V-J. Welch's t-statistics and random forest reduced 500 to 550 V-J features to 13, which were used in a naive Bayes classifier (R e1071). TCRdb reanalyzed the raw reads on its own, using fastp at Q25 for trimming and MiXCR for clone calling, and kept in-frame beta chains. CDR3 protein sequences are deduplicated, and each keeps its most common genes and DNA. V and J calls and clone size were set by TCRdb, not the authors. Recorded for this sample are a few hundred thousand distinct CDR3 sequences; roughly 20% of them occurred a single time. The top ten constitute 35% to 45% of the sample.

The data were obtained in a study of T cells in Graves' hyperthyroidism and ophthalmopathy (dated by TCRdb to 2018 to 2020). For the wider study: Peripheral blood samples were taken at initial diagnosis, before any treatment was given. A discovery cohort of fewer than 110 patients, 43 with Graves' ophthalmopathy and approximately 60 with stable Graves' hyperthyroidism, was used to find distinguishing TCR V-J signatures. Whether ophthalmopathy could be predicted prospectively was tested in an independent validation cohort made up of roughly 20 hyperthyroidism patients plus 17 patients who later progressed to ophthalmopathy. For training and testing, the 110 or so patients in the discovery cohort were randomly divided in a 7:3 ratio. The study also compared thyroid tissue and blood T-cell repertoires from several Graves' hyperthyroidism patients. Following sampling, methimazole starting at 30 mg daily was given to hyperthyroidism patients, and high-dose intravenous methylprednisolone was given to ophthalmopathy patients. According to the paper, TCR Vbeta CDR3 sequencing was carried out on more than 120 peripheral blood samples, which came from more than 40 ophthalmopathy, approximately 72 hyperthyroidism and approximately 17 progressor patients.

CDR3 length: 14 amino acids, cysteine to phenylalanine. The DNA shown is the 42-base CDR3, in frame from base 1. V and J are truncated by 4 bases and 2 bases respectively, leaving an intervening sequence of 11 bases. According to the germline V gene (reference sequence), CDR1 reads SEHNR and CDR2 reads FQNEAQ. Moderately to severely active disease, a Clinical Activity Score of at least 3, a NOSPECS grade of at least 4, and a duration under 3 months were present in ophthalmopathy patients. Patients with uncontrolled infections, other autoimmune diseases, pregnancy or lactation were excluded. Diagnoses relied on clinical symptoms, serum thyroxine and TRAb, thyroid ultrasound and orbital computed tomography. PBMCs were separated from 7.5 to 10 ml of fresh peripheral blood using Ficoll-Paque density gradient centrifugation. Trizol reagent was used to extract total RNA, and RNA quality was then checked on an Agilent 2100 Bioanalyzer.

Summary of the overall study and its limitations: During validation, the model predicted progression to ophthalmopathy a median of about 6.5 months ahead of onset, with 60% to 71% sensitivity and 72% to 80% specificity. Blood samples also contained most of the expanded thyroid clonotypes (frequency above 0.001), which suggests that blood repertoires may reflect thyroid immune responses. Ophthalmopathy was separated from stable hyperthyroidism by a 13 V-J signature model, with 85% to 90% sensitivity and roughly 81% specificity obtained in cross-validation and 80%/75% obtained in testing. Sample size was not statistically predetermined, and investigators were not blinded to group allocation.

Sequenced input: blood. This chain is built from TRBV7-9 and TRBJ1-2, and possibly TRBD1, on 5 matching bases. This clonotype originated in a man younger than 35 with Graves' ophthalmopathy. The CDR3 reads CASSSTASNYGYTF. The DNA is as follows: TGTGCCAGCAGCTCGACAGCTAGCAACTATGGCTACACCTTC.